The 13 T cell receptor delta chains below come from one sample, sequenced in a study of γδ T cells in repeated Plasmodium falciparum infection (dated by TCRdb to the early 2020s). Libraries were made using multiplex PCR. TCRdb records Illumina MiSeq as the sequencer. Via CATT, TCRdb reprocessed the public reads, and rows with identical DNA were then joined. Recorded for this sample are about 48,000 delta-chain clones; around 1.6% of them occurred a single time. 8.6% of the sample lies in the top ten. Vgamma9/Vdelta2+ and Vdelta2-negative gammadelta T cell populations were flow-sorted from peripheral blood mononuclear cells for bulk TCR repertoire analysis. Sequenced sample: gamma-delta T cells from blood. All receptors come from a pool of human donors (malaria-infected and uninfected, not separated).

In the case of this clone: This DNA translates differently at residue 13 from the TCRdb protein, which is that of a much larger clone; a read error is likely, and the protein shown is the DNA's own translation. The chain carries TRDV3 and TRDJ1; perhaps D is TRDD2 or TRDD3 (5 bases each). As TCRdb names no J gene, one was assigned here on the basis of a DNA match to germline. From germline, CDR1 is TVYSNPD and CDR2 GDNSRS (reference sequence). V lost 4 bases to trimming and J lost 7 bases, with 34 bases between them. The CDR3 consists of 18 residues. CDR3 DNA: TGTGCCTACGGTACCCACTTCCGAACGGGGGGCCGAATGGTTAAACTCATCTTT. This codes for CAYGTHFRTGGRMVKLIF.

Concerning this clone itself: Translating this DNA gives a protein that differs at residue 17 from the TCRdb one, which belongs to a much larger clone; a read error is likely, and the protein shown is this translation. V gene TRDV1 was called; the J gene was not; TRDD3, the table's D call, lacks a check against the DNA. CDR3 length equals 19 residues. Germline V CDR1 and CDR2: TSWWSYY, QGS. The DNA for the CDR3 is TGTGCTCTTGGGAACTGGAGCCGCGTACTGGAGGGGAACACCGATAAACCCATCTTT. Translation gives CALGNWSRVLEGNTDKPIF.

In its sample, this clone was seen a few times. Only one base separates this from a far larger clonotype, so it likely reflects a read error. Different DNA sequences within this sample yield the same CDR3. The V segment is TRDV1, and no J call was made. The CDR3 is 17 residues long. Germline CDR1 reads TSWWSYY; CDR2 reads QGS. In DNA form, the CDR3 reads TGTGCTCTTGGAGATTTCCCGTCCTCCTGGGAAACCGATAAACTCATCTTC. This sequence encodes CALGDFPSSWETDKLIF.

To note about this clone: The protein TCRdb gives is from a much larger clone and does not agree with this DNA's translation at residue 4, likely a read error; the protein shown here comes from the DNA. The chain links TRDV2 to TRDJ1; 12 nucleotides line up with TRDD3. The junction had 10 bases not matched to a gene; V was cut back by 5 bases and J by 1 base. The CDR3 length is 17 residues. CDR1 and CDR2 (germline): GEAIGNYY, EKD. CDR3 region: CACGLRTGGYLTDKLIF. As DNA, the CDR3 is TGTGCCTGTGGCCTACGTACTGGGGGATACCTCACCGATAAACTCATCTTT.

This clone has ten or more counts. Only one base separates this from a far larger clonotype, so it likely reflects a read error. This sample includes further DNA sequences coding for the same CDR3. CDR3 amino acids: CALGMGADKLIF. DNA of the CDR3: TGTGCTCTTGGGATGGGTGCCGATAAACTCATCTTT. This rearrangement joins TRDV1 to TRDJ1; D is uncertain. The CDR3 is made up of 12 amino acids. V was clipped by 5 bases and J by 3 bases, with 7 bases between them. The V gene's germline CDR1 is TSWWSYY and CDR2 QGS.

This clone was counted between two and nine times. TCRdb's listed protein matches a much larger clone and diverges from this DNA's translation at residue 18, likely through a read error; the protein shown comes from the DNA. The rearrangement links TRDV1 to TRDJ1; 9 bases agree with TRDD3. The J gene was missing in TCRdb and was found by matching the end of the DNA to germline. Germline loops: CDR1 TSWWSYY, CDR2 QGS. V was pared by 0 bases and J by 0 bases, with 29 bases of the junction left unmatched. This CDR3 has 25 amino acids. The CDR3 loop reads CALGELYPTFYPPGDTPRYTDKLIF. CDR3 DNA sequence: TGTGCTCTTGGGGAACTCTATCCTACGTTTTACCCCCCGGGGGATACTCCAAGATACACCGATAAACTCATCTTT.

This clone occurred many times. The protein in TCRdb stems from a much larger clone and differs at residue 13 from this DNA's translation, likely a read error; here the protein is translated from the DNA. This chain links TRDV1 with TRDJ1, with 7 bases lining up with TRDD3. TCRdb leaves out the J gene; it was filled in here by matching the DNA to germline. Germline loops: CDR1 TSWWSYY, CDR2 QGS. Unmatched junction bases numbered 29, after V lost 5 bases and J lost 2 bases. The CDR3 is 22 residues long. The CDR3 coding sequence is TGTGCTCTTGGGCTCCCATTAGGCCGTAGTACTGGGGAATACGGTACTACCGATAAACTCATCTTT. This codes for CALGLPLGRSTGEYGTTDKLIF.

A word on this clone: TCRdb has a much larger clone's protein, which differs at residue 11 from the translation of this DNA, likely because of a read error; what is shown is the protein translated from the DNA. The V gene is TRDV1, the J gene TRDJ2, with D tentatively TRDD2 or TRDD3 (5 bases each). Assignment of the J gene here rests on matching the DNA to germline, because TCRdb gives none. Germline V gene sequence: CDR1 TSWWSYY, CDR2 QGS. With 4 bases removed from V and 10 bases from J, the gap between germline ends came to 19 bases. The CDR3 spans 15 residues. The CDR3 sequence is CALGVVGFPARQLFF. CDR3 coding DNA: TGTGCTCTTGGGGTCGTGGGGTTTCCTGCGAGACAACTCTTCTTT.

This clone occurred many times. The CDR3 region is CALGELRASPTGGYEDKLIF. In DNA form, the CDR3 reads TGTGCTCTTGGGGAACTACGGGCCTCCCCTACTGGAGGATACGAGGATAAACTCATCTTT. The chain is built from TRDV1 and TRDJ1, with TRDD3 matching over 7 bases. There are 20 residues in the CDR3. J gave up 5 bases and V 0 bases, and 21 bases lay outside the gene matches. Germline V gene lookup returns CDR1 TSWWSYY and CDR2 QGS.

A remark on this clone: TCRdb's listed protein matches a much larger clone and diverges from this DNA's translation at residue 6, likely through a read error; the protein shown comes from the DNA. V is TRDV1 and J is TRDJ1; no firm D call. TCRdb leaves out the J gene; it was filled in here by matching the DNA to germline. Germline CDR1 reads TSWWSYY; CDR2 reads QGS. V lost 1 base to trimming and J lost 1 base, with 19 bases between them. The CDR3 extends over 18 amino acids. CDR3 sequence reads: CALGEPLYDPHLTDKLIF. CDR3 nucleotide sequence: TGTGCTCTTGGGGAACCTCTCTACGACCCTCATCTCACCGATAAACTCATCTTT.

In regard to this clone: TCRdb assigns this DNA the protein of a much larger clone, which departs from its translation at residue 4; this likely reflects a read error, and the protein shown comes from translating the DNA. V is TRDV1 and J is TRDJ1; 12 nucleotides match TRDD3. No J segment appears in TCRdb, so it was assigned here by matching the sequence to germline. The CDR3 is 28 amino acids. The V gene's germline CDR1 is TSWWSYY and CDR2 QGS. CDR3 sequence (DNA): TGTGCTCTTGAGGAACTAGGGCCTACTACCTACTGGGGGATACCCCGTAGTCTGCTAAATCCGAGGGCCGATAAACTCATCTTT. It specifies CALEELGPTTYWGIPRSLLNPRADKLIF.

Turning to this clone: The TCRdb protein, from a much larger clone, departs from this DNA's translation at residue 8, likely by read error; the protein shown derives from the DNA. The J gene is TRDJ1, the V gene TRDV2, with 7 nucleotides matching TRDD3. TCRdb does not report a J gene; here it was assigned by matching the DNA to germline references. CDR1 is GEAIGNYY and CDR2 is EKD in the germline V gene. CDR3 length equals 16 residues. V shed 3 bases, J shed 5 bases, and the junction held 14 bases outside the gene matches. The CDR3 reads CACDPLGGTFQDKLIF. The CDR3 region has the DNA TGTGCCTGTGACCCCCTGGGGGGTACATTTCAAGATAAACTCATCTTT.

This clone was detected only a few times. A read error likely explains why the TCRdb protein, taken from a much larger clone, differs from this DNA's translation at residue 20; the protein shown is translated from the DNA. CDR3 region: CALGELDKLNQRRVFHWGALDKLIF. The CDR3 DNA is TGTGCTCTTGGGGAACTGGATAAGCTTAACCAACGCCGTGTCTTTCATTGGGGTGCGCTCGATAAACTCATCTTT. The chain has TRDV1 and TRDJ1; D is perhaps TRDD3 (5 bases). The J gene is not listed in TCRdb, so it was assigned here from a DNA match to germline. The CDR3 contains 25 residues. V dropped 0 bases and J dropped 4 bases, with 42 bases sitting between them. CDR1 and CDR2 from the germline V gene are TSWWSYY and QGS.